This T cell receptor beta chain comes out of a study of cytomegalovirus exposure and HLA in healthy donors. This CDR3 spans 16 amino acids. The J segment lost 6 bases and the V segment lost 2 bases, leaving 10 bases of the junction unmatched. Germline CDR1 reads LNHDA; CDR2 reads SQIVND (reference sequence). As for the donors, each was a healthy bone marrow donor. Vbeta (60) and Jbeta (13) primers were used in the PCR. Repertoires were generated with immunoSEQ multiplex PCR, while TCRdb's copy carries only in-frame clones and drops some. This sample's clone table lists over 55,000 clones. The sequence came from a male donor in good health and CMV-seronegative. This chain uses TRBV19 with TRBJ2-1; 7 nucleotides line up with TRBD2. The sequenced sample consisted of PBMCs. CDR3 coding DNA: TGTGCCAGTAGTATACAAGCGGGAAGAGGACGCAATGAGCAGTTCTTC. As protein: CASSIQAGRGRNEQFF.